The 14 T cell receptor beta chains given below trace back to one sample, sequenced in a study of monozygotic twins with inflammatory bowel disease. From the 5' RACE reads, TCRdb lists one entry per CDR3 protein and no DNA. The listing records under 350,000 distinct CDR3 sequences. The sample comprised blood. Receptors originate from a human donor with ulcerative colitis or Crohn's disease, or a healthy co-twin of an affected twin (not recorded which).

The J gene is TRBJ1-1, the V gene TRBV12-3 or TRBV12-4; absent DNA, TCRdb's TRBD1 call cannot be checked. The length of the CDR3 is 16 residues. CDR3 loop: CASSLVTGRYDTEAFF.

This rearrangement joins TRBV20-1 to TRBJ2-7; as DNA is missing, the TRBD2 call by TCRdb cannot be tested. Germline CDR1 is DFQATT and CDR2 is SNEGSKA (reference sequence). This CDR3 is 15 amino acids long. Here the CDR3 reads CSARDPAGGPYEQYF.

J is TRBJ2-7 and V is TRBV9; TCRdb calls TRBD2, which cannot be checked without DNA. Germline V gives CDR1 SGDLS, CDR2 YYNGEE. The CDR3 extends over 14 amino acids. The CDR3 reads CASSVEGTSDEQYF.

The V gene is TRBV18, the J gene TRBJ2-5; there is no DNA to check the TCRdb D call of TRBD1. CDR3 size: 14 residues. Germline V lookup: CDR1 KGHSH, CDR2 LQKENI. The CDR3 sequence is CASSLGKTEETQYF. The full variable domain, completed using reference TRBV18 and TRBJ2-5, is NAGVMQNPRHLVRRRGQEARLRCSPMKGHSHVYWYRQLPEEGLKFMVYLQKENIIDESGMPKERFSAEFPKEGPSILRIQQVVRGDSAAYFCASSLGKTEETQYFGPGTRLLVL.

V and J are TRBV28 and TRBJ2-1; TCRdb calls TRBD1, which cannot be checked without DNA. CDR3 length: 16 residues. CDR1 is MDHEN and CDR2 is SYDVKM in the germline V gene. CDR3 loop: CASSHRGTGGFGEQFF.

V and J are TRBV19 and TRBJ1-2; there is no DNA to check the TCRdb D call of TRBD1. Germline V gene lookup returns CDR1 LNHDA and CDR2 SQIVND (reference sequence). CDR3 length equals 15 residues. The chain's CDR3 is CASSIPGGRNYGYTF. The whole variable domain, remainder taken from reference TRBV19 and TRBJ1-2, is DGGITQSPKYLFRKEGQNVTLSCEQNLNHDAMYWYRQDPGQGLRLIYYSQIVNDFQKGDIAEGYSVSREKKESFPLTVTSAQKNPTAFYLCASSIPGGRNYGYTFGSGTRLTVV.

The V call is TRBV28, the J call TRBJ2-7; TCRdb's assignment of TRBD2 cannot be checked, as there is no DNA. This CDR3 has 13 amino acids. Germline CDR1 and CDR2: MDHEN and SYDVKM. CDR3 sequence reads: CATRRRVPYEQYF.

The chain combines TRBV12-3 or TRBV12-4 with TRBJ2-1; as DNA is missing, the TRBD1 call by TCRdb cannot be tested. The CDR3 length is 16 residues. This chain's CDR3 is CASSPHRGRAANEQFF.

The rearrangement joins TRBV6-4 to TRBJ2-1; the D call of TRBD2 rests on TCRdb alone, since no DNA is present to check it. The CDR3 length is 13 residues. Germline CDR1 is MRHNA and CDR2 is SNTAGT. The CDR3 loop reads CASSVGMRAEQFF.

The CDR3 reads CASSGANKRTVF. The chain is built from TRBV7-9 and TRBJ1-1; TCRdb proposes TRBD1, but this gene call is untestable without DNA. The length of the CDR3 is 12 residues. Germline loops: CDR1 SEHNR, CDR2 FQNEAQ (reference sequence). Full variable domain (outside the CDR3, taken from reference TRBV7-9 and TRBJ1-1): DTGVSQNPRHKITKRGQNVTFRCDPISEHNRLYWYRQTLGQGPEFLTYFQNEAQLEKSRLLSDRFSAERPKGSFSTLEIQRTEQGDSAMYLCASSGANKRTVFGQGTRLTVV.

The chain carries TRBV24-1 and TRBJ2-5. CDR3 length: 12 amino acids. The germline gives CDR1 KGHDR, CDR2 SFDVKD. The CDR3 is CATSYLGETQYF.

V is TRBV7-2 and J is TRBJ2-1; absent DNA, TCRdb's TRBD1 call cannot be checked. Germline assignment: CDR1 SGHTA and CDR2 FQGNSA. The CDR3 sequence is 15 residues long. CDR3 sequence reads: CASSWGQGLYNEQFF.

V usage is TRBV14 and J usage is TRBJ2-3. CDR1 and CDR2 from the germline V gene are SGHDN and FVKESK. The CDR3 loop spans 14 amino acids. The CDR3: CASSLRNPPDTQYF.

The chain joins TRBV29-1 to TRBJ1-2; the TCRdb D gene call, TRBD1, has no DNA to confirm it. The V gene's germline CDR1 is SQVTM and CDR2 ANQGSEA. The CDR3 extends over 11 amino acids. Here the CDR3 reads CSGGTVYGYTF.